What follows are 31 T cell receptor beta chains derived from one specimen sequenced in a study of technical replicates of blood from several donors. Data came from immunoSEQ multiplex PCR; TCRdb stores just in-frame clones and leaves some out. The repertoire includes tens of thousands of clones, just under 95% of them detected once, and 0.25% sits in the top ten. The sequenced sample was T cells isolated from PBMCs. The receptor set was obtained from a human donor in good health.

The V and J genes are TRBV7-8 and TRBJ2-2; D might be TRBD1 (6 bases). Germline V gene lookup returns CDR1 SGHVS and CDR2 FQNEAQ. V lost 5 bases and J lost 5, with 15 bases in between. The CDR3 loop spans 15 amino acids. CDR3 DNA sequence: TGTGCCAGCAGCCCCCTAGGGCAGGGGACCGGGGAGCTGTTTTTT. Its translation is CASSPLGQGTGELFF.

The chain recombines TRBV30 with TRBJ1-2; D call uncertain. The CDR3 runs 12 residues. V was clipped by 2 bases and J by 9 bases, with 13 bases between them. Germline V lookup: CDR1 GTSNPN, CDR2 SVGIG (reference sequence). The CDR3 DNA is TGTGCCTGGAGTTCCGCCGGTGGTAGCTACACCTTC. Translation: CAWSSAGGSYTF.

This clone was picked up a small number of times. The gene calls are TRBV4-1 and TRBJ1-1; D uncertain. This CDR3 has 15 residues. Deletions cut 0 bases from V and 5 bases from J, with 13 bases between. Germline values: CDR1 MGHRA, CDR2 YSYEKL. This CDR3 reads CASSQDPLAITEAFF. The CDR3 nucleotides read TGCGCCAGCAGCCAAGATCCGCTCGCGATAACTGAAGCTTTCTTT.

The CDR3 sequence: CASRTSGGAPEQFF. As DNA, the CDR3 is TGTGCCAGTAGAACTAGCGGGGGGGCCCCTGAGCAGTTCTTC. This chain connects TRBV19 to TRBJ2-1; TRBD2 matches 13 bases. The germline V gene has CDR1 LNHDA and CDR2 SQIVND (reference sequence). With V trimmed by 6 bases and J by 9 bases, 5 bases remained unmatched. The CDR3 is 14 amino acids.

In DNA, the CDR3 is TGCGCCAGCAGCTTGCAGCGACGCCTCCAAGGGGCCGGGGAGCTGTTTTTT. This codes for CASSLQRRLQGAGELFF. The chain links TRBV5-1 to TRBJ2-2; perhaps TRBD1 as D (5 bases). Germline-derived CDR1 and CDR2 are SGHRS and YFSETQ. V lost 1 base to trimming and J lost 6 bases, with 19 bases between them. The CDR3 extends over 17 amino acids.

This clone was counted a single time. The chain employs TRBV7-6 and TRBJ2-2; D call uncertain. Per the germline V gene, CDR1 is SGHVS and CDR2 is FNYEAQ. This CDR3 region has 15 residues. V lost 1 base and J lost 3, with 9 bases in between. CDR3 in amino acids: CASSLVGSHTGELFF. CDR3 nucleotides: TGTGCCAGCAGCTTAGTGGGCAGCCACACCGGGGAGCTGTTTTTT.

This clone was counted once. The chain carries TRBV7-9 and TRBJ2-2; no clear D. The CDR3 totals 16 residues. CDR1 and CDR2 from the germline V gene are SEHNR and FQNEAQ (reference sequence). The V end lost 3 bases, the J end lost 0 bases, and 11 bases lay between the germline ends. The CDR3 sequence is CASSFESPANTGELFF. The CDR3 region has the DNA TGTGCCAGCAGCTTCGAGAGTCCCGCGAACACCGGGGAGCTGTTTTTT.

The chain couples TRBV30 to TRBJ2-3; D unclear. The germline V and J ends were trimmed by 1 base and 5 bases, with 7 bases remaining between them. This CDR3 contains 12 residues. Germline assignment: CDR1 GTSNPN and CDR2 SVGIG (reference sequence). CDR3 in DNA: TGTGCCTGGAGTGGCCTCGGAGATACGCAGTATTTT. Protein sequence: CAWSGLGDTQYF.

The chain couples TRBV14 to TRBJ2-3; 8 bases map to TRBD2. Germline CDR1 and CDR2: SGHDN and FVKESK. Losses at the gene ends were 4 bases for V and 6 bases for J; bases not matched to a gene: 6. The CDR3 sequence is 14 residues long. The CDR3 protein is CASSLGGAMDTQYF. The CDR3 DNA sequence: TGTGCCAGCAGCCTCGGGGGGGCAATGGATACGCAGTATTTT.

This sequence joins TRBV29-1 and TRBJ2-7, with D uncertain. CDR1 SQVTM and CDR2 ANQGSEA come from the germline V gene. Trimming took 4 bases from V and 0 from J, leaving 10 bases between them. The CDR3 covers 13 residues. The CDR3 here is CSVAASSSYEQYF. The CDR3 DNA follows: TGCAGCGTTGCCGCTTCTAGCTCCTACGAGCAGTACTTC.

This chain links TRBV5-1 with TRBJ2-1, with D unclear. Deletions cut 6 bases from V and 2 bases from J, with 9 bases between. CDR1 and CDR2 (germline): SGHRS, YFSETQ. This CDR3 spans 13 amino acids. The CDR3 bases are TGCGCCAGCATCGGTAGAGCCTACAATGAGCAGTTCTTC. This encodes CASIGRAYNEQFF.

This clone was counted once. The chain is built from TRBV7-9 and TRBJ1-1, with D unresolved. In germline, CDR1 is SEHNR, CDR2 FQNEAQ (reference sequence). The CDR3 runs 12 residues. V was trimmed by 1 base and J by 7 bases, leaving 7 bases between them. The CDR3 loop reads CASSLGSGEAFF. The DNA of the CDR3 is TGTGCCAGCAGCTTAGGGTCGGGTGAAGCTTTCTTT.

The chain links TRBV11-3 to TRBJ1-1; D unclear. The CDR3 runs 13 residues. The V end was cut by 5 bases, the J end by 7 bases, with 14 bases between. CDR1 and CDR2 from the germline V gene are SGHNT and YENEEA. CDR3 nucleotides: TGTGCCAGCAGCCCACTAGAGGACGTTGAAGCTTTCTTT. Residues: CASSPLEDVEAFF.

DNA of the CDR3: TGTGCCAGCCGTATTTGGGGAGAGGAAAAAGAGACCCAGTACTTC. This sequence encodes CASRIWGEEKETQYF. The rearrangement links TRBV27 to TRBJ2-5, with D tentatively TRBD2 (5 bases). Germline V CDR1 and CDR2: MNHEY, SMNVEV (reference sequence). V shed 8 bases and J shed 3 bases, with 19 bases lying between them. The CDR3 is 15 amino acids.

V usage is TRBV5-1 and J usage is TRBJ1-1, with TRBD1 identical over 7 bases. V lost 3 bases, J lost 0 bases, and 8 bases stayed unmatched. The CDR3 length is 16 residues. Germline CDR1 and CDR2: SGHRS and YFSETQ. The CDR3 DNA sequence: TGCGCCAGCAGCTCGTCGACAGGGTCCATGAACACTGAAGCTTTCTTT. Its protein is CASSSSTGSMNTEAFF.

CDR3 sequence reads: CASSPRPSGGFDNEQFF. The CDR3 DNA reads TGTGCCAGCAGCCCTCGCCCTAGCGGGGGGTTCGATAATGAGCAGTTCTTC. The chain combines TRBV7-2 with TRBJ2-1; 11 bases agree with TRBD2. J lost 7 bases, V lost 5 bases, and 13 bases had no gene match. This CDR3 has 17 amino acids. Germline CDR1 and CDR2: SGHTA and FQGNSA.

The chain employs TRBV5-1 and TRBJ2-7; 8 nucleotides align to TRBD2. Germline CDR1 SGHRS, CDR2 YFSETQ. The CDR3 length is 15 residues. After removal of 4 bases from V and 1 base from J, the junction contained 7 bases not matched to a gene. The CDR3 sequence is CASSNAERGSYEQYF. CDR3 coding DNA: TGCGCCAGCAGCAATGCCGAGCGGGGGTCCTACGAGCAGTACTTC.

This chain uses TRBV6-5 with TRBJ2-3, with 9 bases identical to TRBD2. Germline V gene data show CDR1 as MNHEY and CDR2 as SVGAGI. With 7 bases clipped from V and 4 bases from J, the junction kept 9 bases outside the gene matches. The CDR3 covers 15 residues. The CDR3: CASNERVAGADTQYF. CDR3 in DNA: TGTGCCAGCAACGAACGGGTAGCGGGAGCAGATACGCAGTATTTT.

This chain connects TRBV11-2 to TRBJ1-4, with 8 nucleotides matching TRBD1. The germline V gene has CDR1 SGHAT and CDR2 FQNNGV. With 5 bases clipped from V and 7 bases from J, the junction kept 9 bases outside the gene matches. This CDR3 is 15 amino acids long. The CDR3 spells CASSQWATGAEKLFF. As DNA, the CDR3 is TGTGCCAGCAGCCAATGGGCGACAGGGGCTGAAAAACTGTTTTTT.

The chain joins TRBV4-2 to TRBJ2-1, with unresolved D. The germline CDR1 and CDR2 sequences are LGHNA and YNFKEQ. The CDR3 has 14 residues. V lost 1 base, J lost 4 bases, and 8 bases lay in between. CDR3 DNA: TGTGCCAGCAGCCAAGCAAAGCTTTACAATGAGCAGTTCTTC. Translation: CASSQAKLYNEQFF.

In its sample, this clone was seen once. This sequence joins TRBV5-1 and TRBJ2-3; 9 bases are a match to TRBD1. Per the germline V gene, CDR1 is SGHRS and CDR2 is YFSETQ. The CDR3 sequence is 15 residues long. V trimming: 4 bases; J trimming: 4 bases; junction bases outside the gene matches: 7. CDR3 bases: TGCGCCAGCAGCCCTACAGGGGGCTGGGCAGATACGCAGTATTTT. Residues: CASSPTGGWADTQYF.

This rearrangement joins TRBV28 to TRBJ2-1, with 9 bases fitting TRBD2. Losses at the gene ends were 1 base for V and 6 bases for J; bases not matched to a gene: 10. This CDR3 has 17 residues. From germline, CDR1 is MDHEN and CDR2 SYDVKM. Written as DNA, the CDR3 is TGTGCCAGCAGTTTATTTCGGCGGCGGGAGGGAATCAATGAGCAGTTCTTC. It specifies CASSLFRRREGINEQFF.

Only one count was recorded for this clone. V usage is TRBV14 and J usage is TRBJ2-1, with a tentative D call TRBD2 (6 bases). This CDR3 spans 12 amino acids. Trimming took off 4 bases at V and 14 bases at J, with 15 bases between the two ends. Germline V gene data show CDR1 as SGHDN and CDR2 as FVKESK. Here the CDR3 DNA reads TGTGCCAGCAGCCCCCAACCCGGCGGGGAGTTCTTC. Its translation: CASSPQPGGEFF.

The chain links TRBV6-8 to TRBJ1-1; tentative D call: TRBD1 (6 bases). Trimming removed 7 bases from V and 4 bases from J, with 22 bases in between. The length of the CDR3 is 16 residues. Germline assignment: CDR1 MNHGY and CDR2 SAAAGT. CDR3: CASTLSGVPRGTEAFF. CDR3 nucleotides: TGTGCCAGCACCCTATCAGGGGTACCGCGAGGCACTGAAGCTTTCTTT.

The chain is built from TRBV7-9 and TRBJ1-2, with 9 positions matching TRBD1. Germline CDR1 SEHNR, CDR2 FQNEAQ (reference sequence). The CDR3 consists of 15 residues. With V trimmed by 4 bases and J by 1 base, 4 bases remained unmatched. CDR3 coding DNA: TGTGCCAGCAGCTCCAACAGGGGGCGTAACTATGGCTACACCTTC. Residues: CASSSNRGRNYGYTF.

This chain joins TRBV13 and TRBJ2-1; 10 nucleotides agree with TRBD2. Trimming at V came to 3 bases and at J to 7 bases, leaving 12 bases not matched to a gene. The CDR3 consists of 17 residues. CDR1 PRHDT and CDR2 FYEKMQ come from the germline V gene (reference sequence). CDR3 loop: CASSFGSGRGFGNEQFF. The CDR3 DNA is TGTGCCAGCAGCTTCGGAAGCGGGAGGGGTTTCGGAAATGAGCAGTTCTTC.

CDR3 protein: CASSLGTGADGLFF. The CDR3 DNA reads as TGCGCCAGCAGCTTGGGGACAGGGGCGGATGGGCTGTTTTTT. V is TRBV5-1 and J is TRBJ1-4, with TRBD1 matching over 9 bases. The CDR3 is made up of 14 amino acids. The V and J ends lost 0 bases and 14 bases, in that order; junction bases with no gene match: 8. Germline CDR1 is SGHRS and CDR2 is YFSETQ.

The table lists this clone with a few counts. The germline gene is not matched at one end of the junction; a read error may be the cause. This sequence joins TRBV19 and TRBJ2-1; a possible D gene is TRBD2 (6 bases). Germline V gene lookup returns CDR1 LNHDA and CDR2 SQIVND (reference sequence). The CDR3 is made up of 15 amino acids. This chain's CDR3 is CASTPLASSSNEQFF. The CDR3 DNA follows: TGTGCCAGTACCCCCCTAGCGAGCTCCTCCAATGAGCAGTTCTTC. Full variable domain (missing parts from reference TRBV19 and TRBJ2-1): DGGITQSPKYLFRKEGQNVTLSCEQNLNHDAMYWYRQDPGQGLRLIYYSQIVNDFQKGDIAEGYSVSREKKESFPLTVTSAQKNPTAFYLCASTPLASSSNEQFFGPGTRLTVL.

V gene TRBV12-5 combines with J gene TRBJ2-5; the match to TRBD1 covers 11 bases. This CDR3 is 14 amino acids long. Germline lookup yields CDR1 LGHNT and CDR2 FRNRAP. V lost 6 bases and J lost 5; bases outside the gene matches: 5. The CDR3 DNA reads as TGTGCTAGTGGCCGGACAGGGGGCGCGGAGACCCAGTACTTC. Protein product: CASGRTGGAETQYF.

The V gene is TRBV10-1, the J gene TRBJ2-7, with 11 bases that match TRBD2. Germline lookup yields CDR1 WNHNN and CDR2 SYGVQD (reference sequence). This CDR3 is 14 amino acids long. After removal of 7 bases from V and 8 bases from J, the junction contained 10 bases not matched to a gene. The CDR3 loop is CASNPGLAVSKQYF. CDR3 bases: TGCGCCAGCAACCCGGGACTAGCGGTTTCCAAGCAGTACTTC.

The chain carries TRBV19 and TRBJ2-1, with 12 bases matching TRBD2. In germline, CDR1 is LNHDA, CDR2 SQIVND (reference sequence). CDR3 length: 14 residues. Trimming took 10 bases from V and 6 from J; bases not matched to a gene: 7. CDR3 DNA: TGTGCCACGGGGCTAGCGGGGGGGCTCAATGAGCAGTTCTTC. This translates into CATGLAGGLNEQFF.